This entry features one TCR beta chain sequence. Assay: immunoSEQ multiplex PCR; the TCRdb copy retains only in-frame clones and omits some. The table shows 540,000 or so clones, with about 89% occurring only once. These data come from a study of blood T cell repertoires in COVID-19. This CDR3 spans 13 amino acids. The V gene lost 3 bases and the J gene lost 11 bases, with 16 bases spanning the gap. The V and J genes are TRBV12-3 or TRBV12-4 and TRBJ1-1, with D possibly being TRBD1 (5 bases). Sequenced material: peripheral blood. The clonotype originates from a woman in her forties or fifties with COVID-19, enrolled during active disease. The CDR3 coding sequence is TGTGCCAGCAGTTTTGGCAGGGCGGCAGTGGCTTTCTTT. This codes for CASSFGRAAVAFF.